This T cell receptor beta chain was recorded in a study of blood T cell repertoires in COVID-19. Libraries were prepared by immunoSEQ multiplex PCR; TCRdb keeps only in-frame clonotypes and omits some of them. Of about 130,000 clones in the sample, around 88% were seen once. This clone was recorded once. The J segment lost 2 bases and the V segment lost 2 bases, leaving 0 bases of the junction unmatched. Germline values: CDR1 SGHAT, CDR2 FQNNGV. CDR3 length: 16 residues. The TCR was taken from a man aged 45-65 years with acute or convalescent COVID-19. The sequenced sample was peripheral blood. The rearrangement joins TRBV11-2 to TRBJ2-6, with 10 positions matching TRBD2. CDR3 DNA: TGTGCCAGCAGCTTACTAGCGGGAGCTGGGGCCAACGTCCTGACTTTC. As protein: CASSLLAGAGANVLTF.